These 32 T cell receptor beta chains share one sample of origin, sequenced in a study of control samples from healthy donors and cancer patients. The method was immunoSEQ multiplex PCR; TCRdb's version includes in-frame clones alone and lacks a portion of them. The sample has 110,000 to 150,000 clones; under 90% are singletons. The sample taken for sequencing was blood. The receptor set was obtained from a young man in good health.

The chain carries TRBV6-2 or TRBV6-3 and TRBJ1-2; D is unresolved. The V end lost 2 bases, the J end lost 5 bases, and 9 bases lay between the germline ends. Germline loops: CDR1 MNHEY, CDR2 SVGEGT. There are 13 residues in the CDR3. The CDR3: CASSYTLGYGYTF. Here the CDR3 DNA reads TGTGCCAGCAGTTACACTCTGGGGTATGGCTACACCTTC.

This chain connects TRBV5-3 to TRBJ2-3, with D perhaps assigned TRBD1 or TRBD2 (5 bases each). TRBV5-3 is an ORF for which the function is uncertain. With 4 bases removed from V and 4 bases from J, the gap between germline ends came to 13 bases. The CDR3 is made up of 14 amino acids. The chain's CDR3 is CARSPGPTADTQYF. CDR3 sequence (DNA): TGTGCCAGAAGCCCGGGACCTACGGCAGATACGCAGTATTTT.

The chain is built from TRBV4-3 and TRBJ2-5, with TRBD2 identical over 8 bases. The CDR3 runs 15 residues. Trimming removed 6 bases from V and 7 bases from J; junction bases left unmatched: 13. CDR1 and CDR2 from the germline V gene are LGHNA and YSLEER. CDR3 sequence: CASSSAGDQMSTQYF. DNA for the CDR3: TGCGCCAGCAGTTCAGCGGGAGACCAGATGTCGACCCAGTACTTC.

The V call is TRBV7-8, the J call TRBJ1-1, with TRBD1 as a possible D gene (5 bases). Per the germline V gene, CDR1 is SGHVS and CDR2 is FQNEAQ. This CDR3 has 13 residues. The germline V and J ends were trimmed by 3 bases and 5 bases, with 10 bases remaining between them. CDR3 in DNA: TGTGCCAGCAGCTTTCTCCAGGGAACTGAAGCTTTCTTT. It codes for CASSFLQGTEAFF.

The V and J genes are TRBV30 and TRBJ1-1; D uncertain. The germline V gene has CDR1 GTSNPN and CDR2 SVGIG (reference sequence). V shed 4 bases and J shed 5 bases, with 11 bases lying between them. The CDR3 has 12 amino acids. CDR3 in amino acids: CAWTRTGTEAFF. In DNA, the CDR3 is TGTGCCTGGACCCGGACGGGGACTGAAGCTTTCTTT.

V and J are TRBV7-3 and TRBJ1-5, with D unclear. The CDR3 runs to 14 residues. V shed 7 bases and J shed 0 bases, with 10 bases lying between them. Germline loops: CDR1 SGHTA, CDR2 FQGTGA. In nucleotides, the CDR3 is TGTGCCAGCATCCCCGGGGATAGCAATCAGCCCCAGCATTTT. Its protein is CASIPGDSNQPQHF.

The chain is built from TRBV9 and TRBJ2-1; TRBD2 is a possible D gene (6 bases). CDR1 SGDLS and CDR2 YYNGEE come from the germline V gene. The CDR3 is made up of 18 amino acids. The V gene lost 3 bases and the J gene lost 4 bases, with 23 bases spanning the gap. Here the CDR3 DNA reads TGTGCCAGCAGCGAGCCACTCTCCGGGGGTGTGACGTACAATGAGCAGTTCTTC. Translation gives CASSEPLSGGVTYNEQFF.

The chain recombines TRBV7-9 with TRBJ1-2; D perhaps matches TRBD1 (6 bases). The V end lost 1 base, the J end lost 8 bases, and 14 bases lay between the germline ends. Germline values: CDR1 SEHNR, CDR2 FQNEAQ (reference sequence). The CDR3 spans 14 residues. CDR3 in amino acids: CASSLGRGGKGYTF. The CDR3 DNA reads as TGTGCCAGCAGCTTAGGCAGGGGCGGTAAGGGCTACACCTTC. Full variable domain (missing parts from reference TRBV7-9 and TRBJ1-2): DTGVSQNPRHKITKRGQNVTFRCDPISEHNRLYWYRQTLGQGPEFLTYFQNEAQLEKSRLLSDRFSAERPKGSFSTLEIQRTEQGDSAMYLCASSLGRGGKGYTFGSGTRLTVV.

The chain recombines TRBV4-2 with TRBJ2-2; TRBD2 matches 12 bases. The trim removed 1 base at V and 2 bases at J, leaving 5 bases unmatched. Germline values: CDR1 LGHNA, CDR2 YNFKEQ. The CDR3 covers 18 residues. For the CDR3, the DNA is TGTGCCAGCAGCCAAGCACCTAGCGGGGGGGATAACACCGGGGAGCTGTTTTTT. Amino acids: CASSQAPSGGDNTGELFF.

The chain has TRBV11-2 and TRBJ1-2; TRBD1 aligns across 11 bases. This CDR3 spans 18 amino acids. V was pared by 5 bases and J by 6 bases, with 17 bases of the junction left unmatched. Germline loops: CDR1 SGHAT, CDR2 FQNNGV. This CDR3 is CASSPRDRGATRLDGYTF. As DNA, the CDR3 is TGTGCCAGCAGCCCCCGGGACAGGGGGGCGACACGTCTGGATGGCTACACCTTC.

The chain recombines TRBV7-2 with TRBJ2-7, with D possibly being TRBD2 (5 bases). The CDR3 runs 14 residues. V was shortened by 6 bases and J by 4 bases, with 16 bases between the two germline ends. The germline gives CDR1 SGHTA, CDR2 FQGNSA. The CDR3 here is CASSTTFGGYEQYF. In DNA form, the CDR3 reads TGTGCCAGCAGTACGACTTTTGGCGGGTACGAGCAGTACTTC.

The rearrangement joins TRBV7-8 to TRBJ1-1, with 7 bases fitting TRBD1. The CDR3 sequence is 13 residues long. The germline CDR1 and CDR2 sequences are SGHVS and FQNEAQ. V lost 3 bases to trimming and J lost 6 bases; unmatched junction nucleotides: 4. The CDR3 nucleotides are TGTGCCAGCAGCTTGAACAGGGGTCCTGAAGCTTTCTTT. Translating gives CASSLNRGPEAFF.

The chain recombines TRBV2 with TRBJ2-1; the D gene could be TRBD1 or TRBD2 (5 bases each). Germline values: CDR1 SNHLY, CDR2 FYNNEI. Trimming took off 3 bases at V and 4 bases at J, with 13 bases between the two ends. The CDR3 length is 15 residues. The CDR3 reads CASSDPRDPYNEQFF. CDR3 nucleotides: TGTGCCAGCAGTGACCCTCGGGACCCTTACAATGAGCAGTTCTTC.

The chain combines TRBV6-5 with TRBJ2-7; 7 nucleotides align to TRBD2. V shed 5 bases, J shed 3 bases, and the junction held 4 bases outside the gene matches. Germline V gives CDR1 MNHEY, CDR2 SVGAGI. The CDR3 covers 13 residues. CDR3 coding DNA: TGTGCCAGCAGTAGCGGGGATGGCTACGAGCAGTACTTC. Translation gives CASSSGDGYEQYF.

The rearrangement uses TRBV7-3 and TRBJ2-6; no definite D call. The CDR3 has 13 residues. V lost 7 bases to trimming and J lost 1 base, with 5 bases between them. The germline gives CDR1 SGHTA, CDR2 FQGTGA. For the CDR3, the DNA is TGTGCCAGCATGCAATCTGGGGCCAACGTCCTGACTTTC. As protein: CASMQSGANVLTF.

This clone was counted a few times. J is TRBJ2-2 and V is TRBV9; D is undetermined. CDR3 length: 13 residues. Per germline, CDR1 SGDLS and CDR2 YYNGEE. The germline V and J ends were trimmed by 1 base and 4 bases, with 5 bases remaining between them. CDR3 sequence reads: CASSVLSTGELFF. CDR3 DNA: TGTGCCAGCAGCGTACTTTCCACCGGGGAGCTGTTTTTT.

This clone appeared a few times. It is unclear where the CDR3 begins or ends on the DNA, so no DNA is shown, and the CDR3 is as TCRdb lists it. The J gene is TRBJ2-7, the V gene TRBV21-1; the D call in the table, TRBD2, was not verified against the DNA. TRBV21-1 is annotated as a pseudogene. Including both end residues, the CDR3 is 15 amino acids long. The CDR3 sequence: CASSKWGGGSDEQYF.

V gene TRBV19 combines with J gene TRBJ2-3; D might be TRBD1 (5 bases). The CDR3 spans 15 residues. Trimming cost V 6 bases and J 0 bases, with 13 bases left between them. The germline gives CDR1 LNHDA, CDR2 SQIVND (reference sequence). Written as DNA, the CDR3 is TGTGCCAGTAGACGGTGGGCAGGGAGCACAGATACGCAGTATTTT. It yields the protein CASRRWAGSTDTQYF.

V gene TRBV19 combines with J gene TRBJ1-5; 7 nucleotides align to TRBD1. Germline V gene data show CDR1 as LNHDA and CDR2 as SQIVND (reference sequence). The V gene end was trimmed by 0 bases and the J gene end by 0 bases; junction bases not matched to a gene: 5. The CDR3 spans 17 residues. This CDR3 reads CASSIDLTGTSNQPQHF. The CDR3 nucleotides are TGTGCCAGTAGTATAGATCTGACAGGGACTAGCAATCAGCCCCAGCATTTT.

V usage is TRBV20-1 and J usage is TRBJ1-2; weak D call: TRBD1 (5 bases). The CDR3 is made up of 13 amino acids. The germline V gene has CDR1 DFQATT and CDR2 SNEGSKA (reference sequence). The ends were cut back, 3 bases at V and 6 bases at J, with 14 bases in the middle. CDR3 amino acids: CSASQGGADGYTF. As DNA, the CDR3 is TGCAGTGCTAGTCAGGGAGGAGCCGATGGCTACACCTTC.

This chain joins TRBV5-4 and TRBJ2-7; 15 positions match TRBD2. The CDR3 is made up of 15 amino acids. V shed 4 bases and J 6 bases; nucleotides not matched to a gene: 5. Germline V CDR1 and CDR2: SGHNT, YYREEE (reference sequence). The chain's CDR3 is CASSREGLAGGEQYF. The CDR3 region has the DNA TGTGCCAGCAGCAGAGAGGGACTAGCGGGAGGCGAGCAGTACTTC. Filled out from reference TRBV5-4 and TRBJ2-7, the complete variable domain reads ETGVTQSPTHLIKTRGQQVTLRCSSQSGHNTVSWYQQALGQGPQFIFQYYREEENGRGNFPPRFSGLQFPNYSSELNVNALELDDSALYLCASSREGLAGGEQYFGPGTRLTVT.

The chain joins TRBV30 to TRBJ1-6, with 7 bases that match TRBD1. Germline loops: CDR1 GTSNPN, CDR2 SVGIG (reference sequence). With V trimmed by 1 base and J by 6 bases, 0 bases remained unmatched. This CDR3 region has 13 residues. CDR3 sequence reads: CAWSDRGNSPLHF. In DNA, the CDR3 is TGTGCCTGGAGTGACAGGGGTAATTCACCCCTCCACTTT.

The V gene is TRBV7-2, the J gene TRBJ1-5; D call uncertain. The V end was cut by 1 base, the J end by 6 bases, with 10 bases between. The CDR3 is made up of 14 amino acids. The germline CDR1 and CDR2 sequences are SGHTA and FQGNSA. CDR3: CASSLDGASQPQHF. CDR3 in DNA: TGTGCCAGCAGCTTAGACGGAGCATCTCAGCCCCAGCATTTT.

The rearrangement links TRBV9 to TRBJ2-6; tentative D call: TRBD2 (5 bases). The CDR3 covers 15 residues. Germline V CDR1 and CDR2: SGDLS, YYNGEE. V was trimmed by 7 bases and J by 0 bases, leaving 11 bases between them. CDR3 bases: TGTGCCAGCTCCGTCGGAGGCTCTGGGGCCAACGTCCTGACTTTC. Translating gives CASSVGGSGANVLTF.

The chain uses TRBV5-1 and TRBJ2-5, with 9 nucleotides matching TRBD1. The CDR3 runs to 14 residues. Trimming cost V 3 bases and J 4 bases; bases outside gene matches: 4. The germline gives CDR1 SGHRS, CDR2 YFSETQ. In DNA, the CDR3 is TGCGCCAGCAGCTCCCGGACAGGGGCAGAGACCCAGTACTTC. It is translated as CASSSRTGAETQYF.

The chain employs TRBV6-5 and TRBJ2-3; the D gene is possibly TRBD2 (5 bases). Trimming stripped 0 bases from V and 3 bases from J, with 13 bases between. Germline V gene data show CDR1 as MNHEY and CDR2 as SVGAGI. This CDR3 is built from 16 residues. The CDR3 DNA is TGTGCCAGCAGTTACTCCGCGGAGGTAGTTACAGATACGCAGTATTTT. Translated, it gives CASSYSAEVVTDTQYF.

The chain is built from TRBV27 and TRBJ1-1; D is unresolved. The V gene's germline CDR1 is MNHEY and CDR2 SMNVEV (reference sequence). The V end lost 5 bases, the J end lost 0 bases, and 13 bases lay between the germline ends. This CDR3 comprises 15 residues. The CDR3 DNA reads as TGTGCCAGCAGTCCGCGTACGAGGGTGAACACTGAAGCTTTCTTT. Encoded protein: CASSPRTRVNTEAFF.

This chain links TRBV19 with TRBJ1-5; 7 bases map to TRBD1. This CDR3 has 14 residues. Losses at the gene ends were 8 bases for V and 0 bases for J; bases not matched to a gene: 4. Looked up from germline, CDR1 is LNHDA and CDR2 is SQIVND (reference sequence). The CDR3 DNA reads TGTGCCAGTTGGGACAGATATAGCAATCAGCCCCAGCATTTT. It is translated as CASWDRYSNQPQHF.

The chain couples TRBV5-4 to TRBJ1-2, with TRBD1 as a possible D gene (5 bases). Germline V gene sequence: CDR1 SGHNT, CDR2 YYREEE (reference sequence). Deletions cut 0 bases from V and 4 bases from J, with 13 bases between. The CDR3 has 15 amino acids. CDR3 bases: TGTGCCAGCAGCTTGGGGAGGACACTAGGCTATGGCTACACCTTC. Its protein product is CASSLGRTLGYGYTF.

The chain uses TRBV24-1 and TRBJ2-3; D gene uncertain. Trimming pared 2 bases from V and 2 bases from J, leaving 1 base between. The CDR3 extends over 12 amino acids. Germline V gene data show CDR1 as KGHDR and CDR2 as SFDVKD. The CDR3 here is CATSDYTDTQYF. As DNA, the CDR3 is TGTGCCACCAGTGATTACACAGATACGCAGTATTTT.

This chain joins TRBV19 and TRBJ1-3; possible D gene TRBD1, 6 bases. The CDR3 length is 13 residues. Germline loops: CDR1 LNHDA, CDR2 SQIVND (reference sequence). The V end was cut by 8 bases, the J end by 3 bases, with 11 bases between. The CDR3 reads CASVQGLGNTIYF. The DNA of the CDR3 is TGTGCCAGTGTACAGGGACTTGGAAACACCATATATTTT.

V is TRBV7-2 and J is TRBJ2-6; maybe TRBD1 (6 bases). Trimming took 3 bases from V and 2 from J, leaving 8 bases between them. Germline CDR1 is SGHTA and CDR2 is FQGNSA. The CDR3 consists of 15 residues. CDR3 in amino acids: CASSFTGTGANVLTF. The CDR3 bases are TGTGCCAGCAGCTTCACAGGGACTGGGGCCAACGTCCTGACTTTC.